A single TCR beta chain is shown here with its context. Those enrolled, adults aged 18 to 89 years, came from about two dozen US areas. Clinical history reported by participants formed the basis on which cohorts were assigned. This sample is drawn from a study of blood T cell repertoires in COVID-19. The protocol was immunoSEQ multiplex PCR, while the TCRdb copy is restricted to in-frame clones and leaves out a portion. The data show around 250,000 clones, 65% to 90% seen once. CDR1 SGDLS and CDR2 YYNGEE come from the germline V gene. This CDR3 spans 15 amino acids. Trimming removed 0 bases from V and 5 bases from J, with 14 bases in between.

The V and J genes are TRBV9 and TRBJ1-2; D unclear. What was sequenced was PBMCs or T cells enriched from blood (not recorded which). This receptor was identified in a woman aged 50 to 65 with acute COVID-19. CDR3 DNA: TGTGCCAGCAGCGTAGATCAATTCGGGAGTTATGGCTACACCTTC. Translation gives CASSVDQFGSYGYTF.